Following are 22 T cell receptor beta chains from one sample sequenced in a study of shared clonotypes between healthy human individuals. The protocol was immunoSEQ multiplex PCR, while the TCRdb copy is restricted to in-frame clones and leaves out a portion. The sample lists about 1 million clones, roughly 75% occurring once. The specimen was memory CD4+ T cells sorted from blood. Sample subset: CD45RA-negative fraction. The receptors come from a man between 18 and 29 years old in good health.

The chain recombines TRBV6-6 with TRBJ2-5; D remains ambiguous. This CDR3 is built from 12 residues. Trimming removed 3 bases from V and 4 bases from J, with 6 bases in between. CDR1 and CDR2 from the germline V gene are MNHNY and SVGAGI (reference sequence). This chain's CDR3 is CASSYRVETQYF. The DNA of the CDR3 is TGTGCCAGCAGTTATAGGGTAGAGACCCAGTACTTC.

With respect to this clone: Relative to the germline gene, one junction end is altered; a read error may explain this. V gene TRBV11-2 combines with J gene TRBJ1-2, with a possible D match to TRBD1 (5 bases). CDR3 size: 12 residues. The V gene's germline CDR1 is SGHAT and CDR2 FQNNGV. CDR3 protein: CASSFGLGPPSF. Written as DNA, the CDR3 is TGTGCCAGCAGCTTCGGGTTGGGGCCACCTTCCTTC.

The rearrangement uses TRBV30 and TRBJ1-2; maybe TRBD1 (5 bases). CDR1 GTSNPN and CDR2 SVGIG come from the germline V gene (reference sequence). V was trimmed by 2 bases and J by 7 bases, leaving 8 bases between them. The CDR3 covers 11 residues. The CDR3 DNA follows: TGTGCCTGGAGTTGGGACGGTGGCTACACCTTC. It codes for CAWSWDGGYTF.

The chain employs TRBV27 and TRBJ2-1; D is tentatively TRBD1 or TRBD2 (5 bases each). CDR1 is MNHEY, CDR2 SMNVEV, per germline (reference sequence). V lost 10 bases, J lost 8 bases, and 21 bases lay in between. This CDR3 spans 14 amino acids. The CDR3 bases are TGTGCCACCTCCGGGACGAAGTTTTTCGATGAGCAGTTCTTC. It codes for CATSGTKFFDEQFF.

This clone was counted at least ten times. This chain joins TRBV30 and TRBJ1-1; 7 positions match TRBD1. Germline V gene data show CDR1 as GTSNPN and CDR2 as SVGIG (reference sequence). The CDR3 has 13 residues. The J segment lost 10 bases and the V segment lost 2 bases, leaving 10 bases of the junction unmatched. The CDR3 coding sequence is TGTGCCTGGAGTCCCAGCTGGGACAGCGGAGCTTTCTTT. Its protein product is CAWSPSWDSGAFF. The variable domain in full, completed from reference TRBV30 and TRBJ1-1, reads SQTIHQWPATLVQPVGSPLSLECTVEGTSNPNLYWYRQAAGRGLQLLFYSVGIGQISSEVPQNLSASRPQDRQFILSSKKLLLSDSGFYLCAWSPSWDSGAFFGQGTRLTVV.

The count of this clone is one. Other DNA variants within this sample encode the same CDR3. The rearrangement joins TRBV11-2 to TRBJ2-7; TRBD2 agrees at 9 bases. Trimming took 1 base from V and 4 from J; bases not matched to a gene: 2. Germline lookup yields CDR1 SGHAT and CDR2 FQNNGV. The CDR3 totals 14 residues. The CDR3 is CASSLGLAVYEQYF. The CDR3 region has the DNA TGTGCCAGCAGCTTAGGACTAGCGGTGTACGAGCAGTACTTC.

The sample holds a few counts of this clone. The V call is TRBV6-1, the J call TRBJ1-6, with 7 bases aligning to TRBD1. In germline, CDR1 is MNHNS, CDR2 SASEGT. J lost 9 bases, V lost 2 bases, and 4 bases had no gene match. This CDR3 is 14 amino acids long. CDR3 sequence: CASSERDSLSPLHF. The DNA of the CDR3 is TGTGCCAGCAGTGAACGGGACAGCCTTTCACCCCTCCACTTT.

The chain links TRBV2 to TRBJ2-5; the D gene is possibly TRBD2 (6 bases). V was trimmed by 7 bases and J by 7 bases, leaving 16 bases between them. The CDR3 covers 13 residues. Germline CDR1 is SNHLY and CDR2 is FYNNEI. In DNA form, the CDR3 reads TGTGCCAGCACGGCGGGGAACTGGGGGACCCAGTACTTC. Protein product: CASTAGNWGTQYF.

The CDR3 reads CASSLGQGARYEQYF. CDR3 bases: TGTGCCAGCAGCTTGGGACAGGGGGCTCGGTACGAGCAGTACTTC. This rearrangement joins TRBV5-5 to TRBJ2-7; 10 positions match TRBD1. V was pared by 0 bases and J by 4 bases, with 4 bases of the junction left unmatched. Germline CDR1 reads SGHKS; CDR2 reads YYEKEE (reference sequence). CDR3 size: 15 residues.

This chain joins TRBV10-1 and TRBJ2-3; the match to TRBD1 covers 8 bases. The CDR3 is 14 residues long. V lost 5 bases to trimming and J lost 3 bases; unmatched junction nucleotides: 4. Germline V gives CDR1 WNHNN, CDR2 SYGVQD (reference sequence). CDR3 sequence (DNA): TGCGCCAGCAGTCGGACAGGGCTTACAGATACGCAGTATTTT. This sequence encodes CASSRTGLTDTQYF.

This chain connects TRBV7-2 to TRBJ2-2; 10 bases map to TRBD1. J lost 7 bases, V lost 5 bases, and 7 bases had no gene match. CDR1 and CDR2 from the germline V gene are SGHTA and FQGNSA. This CDR3 is built from 15 residues. The CDR3 DNA is TGTGCCAGCAGCCCCATGGGACAGGGGCACGGGGAGCTGTTTTTT. The encoded protein is CASSPMGQGHGELFF.

This clone was counted a few times. The chain couples TRBV5-4 to TRBJ1-2, with TRBD1 as a possible D gene (5 bases). With 4 bases removed from V and 0 bases from J, the gap between germline ends came to 16 bases. CDR1 SGHNT and CDR2 YYREEE come from the germline V gene (reference sequence). The CDR3 is made up of 16 amino acids. CDR3 in amino acids: CASSLRDSVTNYGYTF. The CDR3 coding sequence is TGTGCCAGCAGCCTCCGGGACTCAGTTACTAACTATGGCTACACCTTC.

The rearrangement uses TRBV21-1 and TRBJ2-5; the D call of TRBD1 is as the table states it, not checked on the DNA. TRBV21-1 is a pseudogene. This CDR3 spans 13 amino acids. The CDR3 reads CASTPIQGETQYF. CDR3 DNA: TGTGCCAGCACTCCGATTCAGGGGGAGACCCAGTACTTC.

To note about this clone: Other DNA sequences in the sample encode the same CDR3. CDR3 sequence: CATSRAYNEQFF. DNA for the CDR3: TGTGCCACCAGCAGAGCTTACAATGAGCAGTTCTTC. The chain has TRBV15 and TRBJ2-1; the D is unclear. This CDR3 has 12 residues. V lost 1 base and J 4 bases, leaving 2 bases between the germline ends. Germline CDR1 and CDR2: LNHNV and YYDKDF (reference sequence).

This clone appeared a few times. This sequence joins TRBV7-9 and TRBJ1-6; D unclear. The V gene's germline CDR1 is SEHNR and CDR2 FQNEAQ (reference sequence). The CDR3 loop spans 13 amino acids. V lost 3 bases and J lost 12, with 12 bases in between. As DNA, the CDR3 is TGTGCCAGCAGCTTGTCTGGGGTTGGACCCCTCCACTTT. Translating it yields CASSLSGVGPLHF.

This clone was observed a single time. The gene calls are TRBV7-2 and TRBJ2-2, with 8 bases that match TRBD2. The V and J ends lost 3 bases and 3 bases, in that order; junction bases with no gene match: 9. Per germline, CDR1 SGHTA and CDR2 FQGNSA. CDR3 length: 17 amino acids. This CDR3 is CASSLVGSGGHTGELFF. The CDR3 bases are TGTGCCAGCAGCTTGGTCGGGAGCGGGGGACACACCGGGGAGCTGTTTTTT.

The CDR3 loop reads CASSPGASGDEQYF. The CDR3 region has the DNA TGTGCCAGCTCACCGGGGGCTAGCGGGGACGAGCAGTACTTC. This chain uses TRBV18 with TRBJ2-5, with 9 bases aligning to TRBD2. The tail of the sequence fits TRBJ2-7 better, so the J call may be wrong. Germline V gene lookup returns CDR1 KGHSH and CDR2 LQKENI. This CDR3 is 14 amino acids long.

V and J are TRBV18 and TRBJ2-7; D is unresolved. The ends were cut back, 3 bases at V and 4 bases at J, with 19 bases in the middle. From germline, CDR1 is KGHSH and CDR2 LQKENI. The CDR3 contains 16 residues. As DNA, the CDR3 is TGTGCCAGCTCACCGACCCCGGGCCGAACTGAGTACGAGCAGTACTTC. Amino acid sequence: CASSPTPGRTEYEQYF. The full variable domain, in which reference TRBV18 and TRBJ2-7 provide the parts outside the CDR3, is NAGVMQNPRHLVRRRGQEARLRCSPMKGHSHVYWYRQLPEEGLKFMVYLQKENIIDESGMPKERFSAEFPKEGPSILRIQQVVRGDSAAYFCASSPTPGRTEYEQYFGPGTRLTVT.

This clone was detected only a few times. Other nucleotide sequences from this sample produce the same CDR3. This chain joins TRBV19 and TRBJ2-2, with a tentative D call TRBD2 (5 bases). In germline, CDR1 is LNHDA, CDR2 SQIVND (reference sequence). Trimming pared 6 bases from V and 6 bases from J, leaving 8 bases between. This CDR3 has 12 residues. CDR3 nucleotide sequence: TGTGCCAGTAGGCACGGGGCCGGGGAGCTGTTTTTT. It codes for CASRHGAGELFF.

About this clone itself: This CDR3 is also generated by other DNA sequences in the sample. This rearrangement joins TRBV10-2 to TRBJ2-7, with 9 bases fitting TRBD1. In germline, CDR1 is WSHSY, CDR2 SAAADI. The J segment lost 2 bases and the V segment lost 3 bases, leaving 5 bases of the junction unmatched. The CDR3 runs 15 residues. The CDR3 is CASSDRDRAAYEQYF. CDR3 DNA sequence: TGCGCCAGCAGTGACAGGGACAGGGCGGCCTACGAGCAGTACTTC.

The chain is built from TRBV29-1 and TRBJ2-1; 9 bases are shared with TRBD1. Unmatched junction bases numbered 4, after V lost 7 bases and J lost 6 bases. This CDR3 has 12 amino acids. Germline CDR1 is SQVTM and CDR2 is ANQGSEA. The CDR3 here is CSGNRGLNEQFF. The CDR3 region has the DNA TGCAGCGGGAACAGGGGGCTCAATGAGCAGTTCTTC.

This sequence joins TRBV4-1 and TRBJ2-5, with D possibly matching TRBD2 (5 bases). V lost 4 bases to trimming and J lost 5 bases, with 26 bases between them. The germline V gene encodes CDR1 MGHRA and CDR2 YSYEKL. The CDR3 consists of 18 residues. CDR3 DNA: TGCGCCAGCAGCCCTCGGATTATCGGTGATACGGGGAAGGAGACCCAGTACTTC. Translating it yields CASSPRIIGDTGKETQYF.